One sample yielded the 19 T cell receptor beta chains listed below, sequenced in a study of T-cell memory formation after mild COVID-19. TCRdb independently ran MiXCR on the 5' RACE reads; one entry per CDR3 protein. The profile shows around 390,000 distinct CDR3 sequences, 16% of them singletons. The sequenced material came from PBMCs or a T cell subset sorted from them (not recorded which). All receptors derive from a man aged 18 to 30 who had mild COVID-19 (a few samples of this study predate the infection). Cell type and time point are not known.

This clonotype was seen repeatedly, ten times or more. This rearrangement joins TRBV11-2 to TRBJ2-1; 7 bases are a match to TRBD1. CDR1 SGHAT and CDR2 FQNNGV come from the germline V gene. The V segment lost 4 bases and the J segment 4 bases; nucleotides outside the gene matches: 1. This CDR3 has 13 amino acids. CDR3 DNA sequence: TGTGCCAGCAGCTGGGACAGTTACAATGAGCAGTTCTTC. It translates to CASSWDSYNEQFF. Supplemented by reference TRBV11-2 and TRBJ2-1, the full variable domain reads EAGVAQSPRYKIIEKRQSVAFWCNPISGHATLYWYQQILGQGPKLLIQFQNNGVVDDSQLPKDRFSAERLKGVDSTLKIQPAKLEDSAVYLCASSWDSYNEQFFGPGTRLTVL.

There are a few counts of this clonotype. This rearrangement joins TRBV6-2 or TRBV6-3 to TRBJ1-2; no clear D gene. This CDR3 is built from 10 residues. Trimming took 7 bases from V and 8 from J, leaving 8 bases between them. Germline V gene sequence: CDR1 MNHEY, CDR2 SVGEGT. The CDR3 here is CASKSWGYTF. CDR3 in DNA: TGTGCCAGCAAGTCGTGGGGCTACACCTTC.

The chain links TRBV7-9 to TRBJ2-7; TRBD1 agrees at 10 bases. Per the germline V gene, CDR1 is SEHNR and CDR2 is FQNEAQ (reference sequence). This CDR3 has 15 residues. Trimming at V came to 4 bases and at J to 7 bases, leaving 10 bases not matched to a gene. The CDR3 nucleotides read TGTGCCAGCAGCTCCCGGACAGGGGGTTTGGGAGAGCAGTACTTC. The encoded protein is CASSSRTGGLGEQYF.

This clonotype was detected only a few times. The chain combines TRBV7-2 with TRBJ1-2; 8 bases fit TRBD1. CDR1 and CDR2 from the germline V gene are SGHTA and FQGNSA. CDR3 length: 14 amino acids. V shed 6 bases, J shed 5 bases, and the junction held 8 bases outside the gene matches. Written as DNA, the CDR3 is TGTGCCAGCAGTCTCGCCCAGGGGGCGTATGGCTACACCTTC. It is translated as CASSLAQGAYGYTF.

This clonotype was seen only a few times. This may come from a read error, since a much larger clone is one base off. The chain combines TRBV10-3 with TRBJ2-3; D remains unclear. V was cut by 4 bases and J by 2 bases, with 1 base left in between. Looked up from germline, CDR1 is ENHRY and CDR2 is SYGVKD. The CDR3 is made up of 11 amino acids. The CDR3 DNA reads as TGTGCCATCAGTGCCACAGATACGCAGTATTTT. Translation gives CAISATDTQYF.

The chain combines TRBV30 with TRBJ2-7, with 7 bases matching TRBD2. The CDR3 extends over 11 amino acids. Germline CDR1 reads GTSNPN; CDR2 reads SVGIG (reference sequence). With V trimmed by 2 bases and J by 6 bases, 1 base remained unmatched. The CDR3 loop is CAWSRGVEQYF. The CDR3 bases are TGTGCCTGGAGTCGGGGGGTCGAGCAGTACTTC.

The rearrangement joins TRBV7-8 to TRBJ1-2, with D possibly TRBD1 on 5 matching bases. The V and J ends lost 5 bases and 9 bases respectively, with 13 bases between them. CDR3 length equals 12 residues. Germline V gene data show CDR1 as SGHVS and CDR2 as FQNEAQ. DNA of the CDR3: TGTGCCAGCAGCCTATCTAGGGGCCGCTACACCTTC. The encoded protein is CASSLSRGRYTF.

This chain joins TRBV6-6 and TRBJ2-5; a possible D gene is TRBD1 (6 bases). The V and J ends lost 2 bases and 1 base respectively, with 11 bases between them. Germline loops: CDR1 MNHNY, CDR2 SVGAGI (reference sequence). The CDR3 covers 15 residues. In DNA form, the CDR3 reads TGTGCCAGCAGTTACCCGACAGGAACCCAAGAGACCCAGTACTTC. Translated: CASSYPTGTQETQYF.

This clonotype was seen a few times. The chain employs TRBV7-2 and TRBJ2-7, with 7 bases matching TRBD1. Losses at the gene ends were 1 base for V and 6 bases for J; bases not matched to a gene: 3. Germline CDR1 is SGHTA and CDR2 is FQGNSA. The CDR3 has 13 residues. CDR3 sequence: CASSLVRGIEQYF. In DNA, the CDR3 is TGTGCCAGCAGCTTAGTCAGGGGGATCGAGCAGTACTTC.

The chain couples TRBV2 to TRBJ2-2; TRBD1 agrees at 9 bases. CDR1 and CDR2 from the germline V gene are SNHLY and FYNNEI. V trimming: 3 bases; J trimming: 5 bases; junction bases outside the gene matches: 7. The CDR3 contains 16 residues. The CDR3 loop is CASSDLTGGMTGELFF. CDR3 DNA sequence: TGTGCCAGCAGTGATCTGACAGGGGGAATGACCGGGGAGCTGTTTTTT.

This clonotype was seen at least ten times. V usage is TRBV3-1 and J usage is TRBJ1-1, with 7 positions matching TRBD1. Germline assignment: CDR1 LGHDT and CDR2 YNNKEL (reference sequence). The CDR3 length is 12 residues. The junction had 6 bases not matched to a gene; V was cut back by 3 bases and J by 11 bases. The CDR3 DNA reads TGTGCCAGCAGCCAGGCTAGGACAGGCGCTTTCTTT. Protein product: CASSQARTGAFF.

This clonotype was seen at least ten times. V and J are TRBV7-9 and TRBJ1-4, with D uncertain. The V gene lost 1 base and the J gene lost 8 bases, with 11 bases spanning the gap. Germline CDR1 reads SEHNR; CDR2 reads FQNEAQ (reference sequence). CDR3 length equals 14 residues. This CDR3 reads CASSLGAAREKLFF. As DNA, the CDR3 is TGTGCCAGCAGCTTAGGGGCCGCTAGGGAAAAACTGTTTTTT. The full variable domain, in which reference TRBV7-9 and TRBJ1-4 provide the parts outside the CDR3, is DTGVSQNPRHKITKRGQNVTFRCDPISEHNRLYWYRQTLGQGPEFLTYFQNEAQLEKSRLLSDRFSAERPKGSFSTLEIQRTEQGDSAMYLCASSLGAAREKLFFGSGTQLSVL.

This chain links TRBV29-1 with TRBJ2-1; D is ambiguous. CDR3 length: 12 residues. The germline V gene encodes CDR1 SQVTM and CDR2 ANQGSEA. Trimming removed 5 bases at V and 3 bases at J, with 8 bases between. The CDR3 nucleotides read TGCAGCGTTCGGCAGAACTACAATGAGCAGTTCTTC. Its translation: CSVRQNYNEQFF.

V usage is TRBV12-3 or TRBV12-4 and J usage is TRBJ2-4; TRBD1 matches at 7 bases. Trimming cost V 6 bases and J 0 bases; bases outside gene matches: 17. The CDR3 length is 19 residues. CDR3 sequence reads: CASSSLRTGNSQAKNIQYF. Written as DNA, the CDR3 is TGTGCCAGCAGCTCTTTGCGGACAGGCAATTCTCAAGCCAAAAACATTCAGTACTTC.

The V call is TRBV9, the J call TRBJ2-1; D remains unclear. This CDR3 has 16 residues. The ends were cut back, 3 bases at V and 0 bases at J, with 13 bases in the middle. CDR1 and CDR2 from the germline V gene are SGDLS and YYNGEE. The CDR3 here is CASSADLESSYNEQFF. Written as DNA, the CDR3 is TGTGCCAGCAGCGCCGACCTTGAAAGCTCCTACAATGAGCAGTTCTTC.

This clonotype was counted only a few times. The chain combines TRBV24-1 with TRBJ2-3; the match to TRBD2 covers 8 bases. Germline CDR1 and CDR2: KGHDR and SFDVKD. Trimming removed 1 base from V and 4 bases from J; junction bases left unmatched: 3. This CDR3 is 15 amino acids long. The CDR3 protein is CATSDFRGGPDTQYF. The DNA for the CDR3 is TGTGCCACCAGTGATTTTCGGGGGGGGCCAGATACGCAGTATTTT.

The chain carries TRBV20-1 and TRBJ1-3, with a possible D match to TRBD1 (6 bases). Trimming stripped 3 bases from V and 0 bases from J, with 15 bases between. Germline loops: CDR1 DFQATT, CDR2 SNEGSKA (reference sequence). The CDR3 extends over 16 amino acids. Here the CDR3 reads CSARSKGGYSGNTIYF. The DNA of the CDR3 is TGCAGTGCTAGGTCAAAAGGGGGTTACTCTGGAAACACCATATATTTT.

The rearrangement uses TRBV5-1 and TRBJ1-1, with a possible D match to TRBD1 (6 bases). The ends were cut back, 5 bases at V and 11 bases at J, with 16 bases in the middle. This CDR3 spans 12 amino acids. Germline values: CDR1 SGHRS, CDR2 YFSETQ. CDR3 sequence (DNA): TGCGCCAGCAGTCCAGGGGAGGGGATGGCTTTCTTT. This translates into CASSPGEGMAFF.

This chain uses TRBV12-3 or TRBV12-4 with TRBJ2-3, with 10 bases fitting TRBD2. The CDR3 loop spans 16 amino acids. Unmatched junction bases numbered 8, after V lost 4 bases and J lost 4 bases. Here the CDR3 DNA reads TGTGCCAGCAGTTCTGTCAGCGGGGGGGCATCAGATACGCAGTATTTT. As protein: CASSSVSGGASDTQYF.